The subject of this entry is one T cell receptor (beta chain). CDR3 length equals 14 residues. Per germline, CDR1 SNHLY and CDR2 FYNNEI. Trimming stripped 6 bases from V and 1 base from J, with 10 bases between. The data were obtained in a study of OX40 agonist ivuxolimab in advanced cancers. Clones were read by immunoSEQ multiplex PCR, and TCRdb kept only the in-frame ones, dropping some. The data contain fewer than 85,000 clones, around 89% of them singletons. The chain combines TRBV2 with TRBJ1-5; D is unresolved. Sequencing used CD4+ or CD8+ T cells sorted from blood, obtained in a trial of the OX40 agonist ivuxolimab. The clonotype comes from an adult with an advanced solid tumor such as melanoma, head and neck, liver or kidney cancer. The CDR3 coding sequence is TGTGCCAGCAGCCCTAGGAGGAGCAATCAGCCCCAGCATTTT. This translates into CASSPRRSNQPQHF.